The text below deals with one T cell receptor beta chain. The CDR3 runs 14 residues. The germline V gene has CDR1 SNHLY and CDR2 FYNNEI. The V end was cut by 6 bases, the J end by 3 bases, with 15 bases between. This sample is part of a study of neoadjuvant anti-PD-1 for oral cavity cancer. These oral cavity squamous cell carcinomas were HPV-negative and locally advanced. Most PBMC samples had approximately 470 ng input DNA in six replicates. Generated by immunoSEQ multiplex PCR, the TCRdb table keeps only in-frame clones and is missing some. The sample holds around 14,000 clones, 70% seen once. J is TRBJ2-7 and V is TRBV2; D perhaps matches TRBD1 (6 bases). The sample consisted of PBMCs, taken before nivolumab (anti-PD-1) treatment. This clonotype was obtained from a person aged 35-79 years with oral cavity squamous cell carcinoma. CDR3 bases: TGTGCCAGCAGACCCGGGACACCTCTCTACGAGCAGTACTTC. Translation: CASRPGTPLYEQYF.